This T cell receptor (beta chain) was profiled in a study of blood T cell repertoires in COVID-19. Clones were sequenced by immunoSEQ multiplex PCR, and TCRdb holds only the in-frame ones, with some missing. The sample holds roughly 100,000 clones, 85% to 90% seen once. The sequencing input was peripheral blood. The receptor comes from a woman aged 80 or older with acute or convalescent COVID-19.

CDR3 nucleotide sequence: TGTGCCAGCAGTTTATTAACAGGGGGATACGAGCAGTACTTC. This codes for CASSLLTGGYEQYF. The genes are TRBV28 and TRBJ2-7, with 8 bases lining up with TRBD1. CDR3 length: 14 amino acids. With V trimmed by 1 base and J by 4 bases, 3 bases remained unmatched. Germline CDR1 MDHEN, CDR2 SYDVKM.